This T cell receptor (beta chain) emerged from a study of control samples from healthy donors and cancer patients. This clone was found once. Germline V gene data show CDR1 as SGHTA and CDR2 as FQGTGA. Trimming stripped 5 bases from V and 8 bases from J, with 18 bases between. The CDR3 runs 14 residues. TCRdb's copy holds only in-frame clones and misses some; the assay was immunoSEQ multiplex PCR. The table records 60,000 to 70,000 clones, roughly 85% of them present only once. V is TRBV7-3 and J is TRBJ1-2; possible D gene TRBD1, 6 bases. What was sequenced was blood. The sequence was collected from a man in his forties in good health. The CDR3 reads CASSQPGGAAGYTF. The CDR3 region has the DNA TGTGCCAGCAGCCAACCCGGGGGCGCGGCGGGCTACACCTTC.